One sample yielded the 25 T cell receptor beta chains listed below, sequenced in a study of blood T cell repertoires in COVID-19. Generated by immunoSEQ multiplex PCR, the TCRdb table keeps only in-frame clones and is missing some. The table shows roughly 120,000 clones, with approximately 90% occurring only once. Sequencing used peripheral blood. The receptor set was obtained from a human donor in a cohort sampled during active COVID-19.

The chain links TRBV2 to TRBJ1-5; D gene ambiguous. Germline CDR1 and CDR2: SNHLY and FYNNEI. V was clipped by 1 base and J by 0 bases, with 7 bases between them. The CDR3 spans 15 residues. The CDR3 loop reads CASSEDSYSNQPQHF. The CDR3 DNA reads TGTGCCAGCAGTGAAGACAGTTATAGCAATCAGCCCCAGCATTTT.

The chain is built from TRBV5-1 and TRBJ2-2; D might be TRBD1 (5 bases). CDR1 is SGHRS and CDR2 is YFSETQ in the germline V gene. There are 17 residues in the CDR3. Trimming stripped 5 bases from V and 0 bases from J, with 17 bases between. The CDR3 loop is CASRKIETAPNTGELFF. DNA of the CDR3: TGCGCCAGCAGGAAGATCGAGACAGCTCCGAACACCGGGGAGCTGTTTTTT.

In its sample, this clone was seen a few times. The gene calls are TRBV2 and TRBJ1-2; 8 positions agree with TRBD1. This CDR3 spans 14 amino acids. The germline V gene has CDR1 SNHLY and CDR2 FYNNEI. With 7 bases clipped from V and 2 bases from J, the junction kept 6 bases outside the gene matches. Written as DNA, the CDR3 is TGTGCCAGCATTAGGACAGGGATAAACTATGGCTACACCTTC. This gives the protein CASIRTGINYGYTF.

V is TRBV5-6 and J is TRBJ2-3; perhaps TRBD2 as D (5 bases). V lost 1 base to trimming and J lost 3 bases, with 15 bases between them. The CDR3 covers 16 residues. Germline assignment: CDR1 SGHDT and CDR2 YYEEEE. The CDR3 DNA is TGTGCCAGCAGCTTGAGGACTGCCACAAGGACAGATACGCAGTATTTT. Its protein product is CASSLRTATRTDTQYF.

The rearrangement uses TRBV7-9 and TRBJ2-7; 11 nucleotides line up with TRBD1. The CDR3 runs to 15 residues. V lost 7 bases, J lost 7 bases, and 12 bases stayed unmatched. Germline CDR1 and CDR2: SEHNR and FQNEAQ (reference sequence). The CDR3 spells CASISLGQGAREQYF. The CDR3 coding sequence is TGTGCCAGCATCAGCTTAGGACAGGGGGCGCGGGAGCAGTACTTC.

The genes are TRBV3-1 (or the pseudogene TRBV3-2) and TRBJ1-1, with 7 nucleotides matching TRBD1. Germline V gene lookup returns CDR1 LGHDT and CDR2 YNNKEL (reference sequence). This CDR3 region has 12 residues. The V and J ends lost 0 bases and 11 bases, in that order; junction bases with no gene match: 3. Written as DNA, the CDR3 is TGTGCCAGCAGCCAAGATCGCAGGGGGGCTTTCTTT. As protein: CASSQDRRGAFF.

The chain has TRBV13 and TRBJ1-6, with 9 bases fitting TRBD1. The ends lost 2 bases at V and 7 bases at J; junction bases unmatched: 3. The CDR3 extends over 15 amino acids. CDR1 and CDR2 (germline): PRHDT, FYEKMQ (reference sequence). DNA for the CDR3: TGTGCCAGCAGCTTAAGGGACAGGGTCAATTCACCCCTCCACTTT. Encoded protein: CASSLRDRVNSPLHF.

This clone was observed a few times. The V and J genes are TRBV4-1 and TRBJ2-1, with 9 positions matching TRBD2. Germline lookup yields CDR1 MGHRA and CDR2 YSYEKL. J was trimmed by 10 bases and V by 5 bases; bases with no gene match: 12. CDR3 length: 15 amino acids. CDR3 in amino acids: CASSSHGTSQDEQFF. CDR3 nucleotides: TGCGCCAGCAGCTCACACGGGACTAGCCAGGACGAGCAGTTCTTC.

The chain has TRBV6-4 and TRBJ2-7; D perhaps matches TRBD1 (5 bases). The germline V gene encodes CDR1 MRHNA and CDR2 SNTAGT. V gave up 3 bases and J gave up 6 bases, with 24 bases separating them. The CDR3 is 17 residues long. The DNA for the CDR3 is TGTGCCAGCAGTGAAGCAAAGGGTTTTCCATGGGGCGGCGAGCAGTACTTC. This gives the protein CASSEAKGFPWGGEQYF.

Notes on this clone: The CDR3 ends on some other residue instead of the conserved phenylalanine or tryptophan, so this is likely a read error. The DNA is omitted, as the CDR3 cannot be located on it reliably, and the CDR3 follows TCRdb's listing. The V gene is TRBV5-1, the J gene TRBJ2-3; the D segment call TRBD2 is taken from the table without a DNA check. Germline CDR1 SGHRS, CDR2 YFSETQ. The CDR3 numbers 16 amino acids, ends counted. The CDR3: CASSFTTLTSGRNPSG.

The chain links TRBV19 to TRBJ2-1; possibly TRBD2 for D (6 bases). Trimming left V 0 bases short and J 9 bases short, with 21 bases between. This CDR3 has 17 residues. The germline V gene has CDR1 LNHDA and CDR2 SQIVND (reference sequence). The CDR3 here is CASSIDSGGPLGSEQFF. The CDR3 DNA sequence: TGTGCCAGTAGTATAGACTCCGGGGGACCCCTGGGGAGTGAGCAGTTCTTC. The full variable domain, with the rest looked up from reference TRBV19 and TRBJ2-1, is DGGITQSPKYLFRKEGQNVTLSCEQNLNHDAMYWYRQDPGQGLRLIYYSQIVNDFQKGDIAEGYSVSREKKESFPLTVTSAQKNPTAFYLCASSIDSGGPLGSEQFFGPGTRLTVL.

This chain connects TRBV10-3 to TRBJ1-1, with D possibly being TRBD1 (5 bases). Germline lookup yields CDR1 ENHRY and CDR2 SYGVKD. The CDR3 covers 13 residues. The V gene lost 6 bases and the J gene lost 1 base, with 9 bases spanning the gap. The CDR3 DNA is TGTGCCATCAGCCAGACAGAGAACACTGAAGCTTTCTTT. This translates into CAISQTENTEAFF.

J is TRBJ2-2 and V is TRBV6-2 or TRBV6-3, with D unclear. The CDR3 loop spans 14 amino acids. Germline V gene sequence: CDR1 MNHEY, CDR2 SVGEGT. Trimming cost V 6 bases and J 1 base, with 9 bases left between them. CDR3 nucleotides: TGTGCCAGCAGCCACTGGAGGAACACCGGGGAGCTGTTTTTT. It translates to CASSHWRNTGELFF.

CDR3 sequence: CASSERERSSYEQYF. The CDR3 bases are TGTGCCAGCAGCGAGCGGGAGAGGTCCTCCTACGAGCAGTACTTC. The chain has TRBV11-1 and TRBJ2-7, with 8 bases that match TRBD2. The CDR3 extends over 15 amino acids. Per the germline V gene, CDR1 is SGHAT and CDR2 is FQDESV (reference sequence). V dropped 5 bases and J dropped 0; count of bases not matched to a gene: 6.

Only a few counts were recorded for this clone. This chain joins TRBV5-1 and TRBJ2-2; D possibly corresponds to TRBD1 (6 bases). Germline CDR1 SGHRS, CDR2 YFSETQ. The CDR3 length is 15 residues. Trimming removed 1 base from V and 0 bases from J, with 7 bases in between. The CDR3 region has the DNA TGCGCCAGCAGCTTGCAGGGGACGAACACCGGGGAGCTGTTTTTT. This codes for CASSLQGTNTGELFF.

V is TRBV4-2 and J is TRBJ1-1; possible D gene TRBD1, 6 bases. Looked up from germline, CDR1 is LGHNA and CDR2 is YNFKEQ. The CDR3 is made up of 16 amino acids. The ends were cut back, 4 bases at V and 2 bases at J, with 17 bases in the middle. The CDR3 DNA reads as TGTGCCAGCAGCCGGGAGAACAGGGTTCCAAACACTGAAGCTTTCTTT. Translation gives CASSRENRVPNTEAFF.

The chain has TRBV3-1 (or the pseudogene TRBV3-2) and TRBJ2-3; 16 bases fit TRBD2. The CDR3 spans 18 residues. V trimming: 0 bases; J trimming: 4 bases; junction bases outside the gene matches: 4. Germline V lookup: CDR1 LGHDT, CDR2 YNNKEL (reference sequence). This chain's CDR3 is CASSQEGLAGGPSDTQYF. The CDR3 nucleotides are TGTGCCAGCAGCCAAGAGGGACTAGCGGGGGGGCCCTCAGATACGCAGTATTTT.

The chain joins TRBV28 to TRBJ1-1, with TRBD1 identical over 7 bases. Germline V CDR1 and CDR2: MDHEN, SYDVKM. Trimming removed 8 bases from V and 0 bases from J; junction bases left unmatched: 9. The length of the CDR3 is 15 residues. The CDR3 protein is CASLVRGLVNTEAFF. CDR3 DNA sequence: TGTGCCAGCCTCGTTAGGGGGCTGGTGAACACTGAAGCTTTCTTT.

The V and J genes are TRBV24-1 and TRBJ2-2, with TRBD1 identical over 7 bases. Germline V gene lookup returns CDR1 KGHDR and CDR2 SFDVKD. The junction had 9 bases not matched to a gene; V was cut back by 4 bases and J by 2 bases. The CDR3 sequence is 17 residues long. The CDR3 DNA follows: TGTGCCACCAGTGACAGCACCGGGACAGCCAACACCGGGGAGCTGTTTTTT. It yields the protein CATSDSTGTANTGELFF.

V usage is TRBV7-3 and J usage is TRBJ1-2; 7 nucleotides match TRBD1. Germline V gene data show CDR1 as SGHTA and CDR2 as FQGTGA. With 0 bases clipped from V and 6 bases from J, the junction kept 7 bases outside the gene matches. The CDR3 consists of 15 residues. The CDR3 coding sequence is TGTGCCAGCAGCTTAACCCCCTTGGGACAGAATGGCTACACCTTC. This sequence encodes CASSLTPLGQNGYTF.

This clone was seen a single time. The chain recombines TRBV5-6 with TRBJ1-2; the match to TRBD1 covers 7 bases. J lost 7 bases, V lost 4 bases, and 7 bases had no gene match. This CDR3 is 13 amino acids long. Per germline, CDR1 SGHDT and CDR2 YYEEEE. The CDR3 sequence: CASSRTGAGGYTF. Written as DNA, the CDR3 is TGTGCCAGCAGCCGAACAGGGGCGGGTGGCTACACCTTC.

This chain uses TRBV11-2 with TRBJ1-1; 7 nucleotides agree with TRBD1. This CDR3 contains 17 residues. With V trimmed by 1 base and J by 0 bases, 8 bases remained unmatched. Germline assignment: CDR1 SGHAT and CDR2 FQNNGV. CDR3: CASSLGQGAPLNTEAFF. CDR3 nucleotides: TGTGCCAGCAGCTTAGGACAGGGCGCGCCTTTGAACACTGAAGCTTTCTTT.

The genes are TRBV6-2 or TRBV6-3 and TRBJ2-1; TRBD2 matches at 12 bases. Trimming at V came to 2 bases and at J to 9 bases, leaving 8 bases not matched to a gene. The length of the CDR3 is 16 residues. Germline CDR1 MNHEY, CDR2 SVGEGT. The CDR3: CASSYGLAGGPREQFF. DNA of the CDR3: TGTGCCAGCAGTTACGGGCTAGCGGGAGGGCCACGTGAGCAGTTCTTC.

CDR3 DNA: TGCGCCAGCAGCCTATCGCTCGTTACTAATCAGCCCCAGCATTTT. Protein: CASSLSLVTNQPQHF. V usage is TRBV4-1 and J usage is TRBJ1-5, with unresolved D. CDR3 length: 15 amino acids. The V end lost 4 bases, the J end lost 4 bases, and 14 bases lay between the germline ends. CDR1 and CDR2 (germline): MGHRA, YSYEKL.

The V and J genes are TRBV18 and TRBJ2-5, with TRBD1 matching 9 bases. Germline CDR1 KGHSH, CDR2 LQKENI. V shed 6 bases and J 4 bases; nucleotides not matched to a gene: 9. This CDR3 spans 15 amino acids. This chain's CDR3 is CASSPGTGMGETQYF. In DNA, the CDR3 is TGTGCCAGCTCTCCAGGGACAGGGATGGGAGAGACCCAGTACTTC.